This T cell receptor beta chain was captured in a study of cytomegalovirus exposure and HLA in healthy donors. Broader study findings: Associated with HLA alleles at 0.05 false discovery rate in a later analysis were around 17,000 TCR beta sequences. A later analysis linked a missense variant in DCLRE1C to the trimming of TCR beta V and J genes. Later examination showed HLA-associated TCR beta chains had greater clonal expansion than equally common others.

Trimming cost V 3 bases and J 5 bases; bases outside gene matches: 2. CDR3 length: 13 residues. Germline loops: CDR1 KGHSH, CDR2 LQKENI. In regard to this clone: Its antigen remains unknown.

The PCR was carried out with 60 Vbeta primers and 13 Jbeta primers. The authors' processing: An analysis that came later counted 70 million to 100 million unique TCR beta chains, approximately 10 million shared. The data were produced by immunoSEQ multiplex PCR, yet TCRdb's version contains in-frame clones alone and is incomplete. The D gene and trimming were derived from the DNA, and the V and J assignments and clone size from that table. This table holds about 200,000 clones, just over 75% found once. Material: PBMCs. This clonotype originated in a man aged 18 to 35 in good health and CMV-seronegative. The rearrangement links TRBV18 to TRBJ2-7, with TRBD1 matching 9 bases. CDR3 bases: TGTGCCAGCTCACCGGGACAGGGCCACGAGCAGTACTTC. Its translation is CASSPGQGHEQYF.